The rows below give T cell receptor beta chains drawn from one sample of a study of blood T cell repertoires in COVID-19. Here immunoSEQ multiplex PCR was the method, and the copy in TCRdb shows in-frame clones only, minus some. The table records 95,000 to 150,000 clones, over 80% of them present only once. The specimen sequenced was PBMCs or T cells enriched from blood (not recorded which). The source of these receptors is a woman in her twenties or thirties who had recovered from COVID-19. Each CDR3 is given with its conserved first and last residue.

>TRBV30|TRBJ2-6
CAWSPRRPLANSGANVLTF
>TRBV14|TRBJ1-3
CASSQDGRSGNTIYF
>TRBV4-2|TRBJ2-3
CASNRDRVTDTQYF
>TRBV7-9|TRBJ2-1
CASSLTSNNEQFF
>TRBV28|TRBJ2-1
CASSLTGDEDEQFF
>TRBV6-2/TRBV6-3|TRBJ1-2
CASSYSRSSGYGYTF
>TRBV7-3|TRBJ2-3
CASSLKGFRTDTQYF
>TRBV7-9|TRBJ2-7
CASSLKGLEMGEQYF
>TRBV24-1|TRBJ2-3
CATSDPPTGTDTQYF
>TRBV29-1|TRBJ2-2
CSCIGRELSGELFF
>TRBV7-9|TRBJ1-1
CASSPRQRVAEAFF
>TRBV19|TRBJ2-3
CASSIDRGDTQYF
>TRBV28|TRBJ1-6
CASSLGTVSAGGSYNSPLHF
>TRBV5-5|TRBJ2-3
CASSAEAGALSTDTQYF
>TRBV3-1/TRBV3-2|TRBJ2-7
CASSQGLAGGSRYEQYF
>TRBV19|TRBJ2-1
CASSTQYNEQFF
>TRBV4-3|TRBJ2-1
CASSQSVANNEQFF
>TRBV7-8|TRBJ1-1
CASSLTPGQGEDTEAFF
>TRBV4-1|TRBJ1-2
CASSQVSSNYGYTF
>TRBV7-2|TRBJ1-1
CASSLEGGLTEAFF
>TRBV19|TRBJ1-2
CASSMTVYGYTF
>TRBV9|TRBJ2-2
CASHRDRSTGELFF
>TRBV19|TRBJ1-5
CASSIGRGGQPQHF
>TRBV29-1|TRBJ2-7
CSVEGQGYEQYF
>TRBV5-1|TRBJ1-2
CASSFRRQGDGYTF
>TRBV28|TRBJ1-6
CASTSGLGSSPLHF
>TRBV6-2/TRBV6-3|TRBJ2-1
CASSSSGGSYNEQFF
>TRBV5-1|TRBJ2-7
CASSLVWGGVSYEQYF
>TRBV2|TRBJ2-2
CASRAGPGGELFF
>TRBV7-9|TRBJ2-2
CASSLFAGTNTGELFF
>TRBV28|TRBJ1-2
CASTQGRRAGGYTF
>TRBV14|TRBJ2-5
CASSQRPWGPETQYF
>TRBV28|TRBJ1-5
CASSFPTTTVRSNQPQHF
>TRBV19|TRBJ1-1
CASMRFMNTEAFF
>TRBV7-8|TRBJ1-2
CASSLATDTPLYGYTF
>TRBV19|TRBJ1-5
CASSSGARSNQPQHF
>TRBV7-8|TRBJ2-3
CASSPSTDTQYF
>TRBV18|TRBJ2-7
CASSPRDRDREQYF
>TRBV28|TRBJ2-4
CASSSRDRRNIQYF
>TRBV29-1|TRBJ2-7
CSIQVGLARYEQYF
>TRBV4-3|TRBJ1-1
CASSQDIVRANTEAFF
>TRBV6-5|TRBJ2-5
CASSYSRTGQETQYF
>TRBV7-2|TRBJ2-7
CASSLVPSTEQYF
>TRBV4-3|TRBJ2-2
CASSQLAGQGTGELFF
>TRBV28|TRBJ2-3
CASSTDYTDTQYF
>TRBV7-9|TRBJ2-1
CASSPPQGSSYNEQFF
>TRBV30|TRBJ2-7
CAWTTTYEQYF
>TRBV19|TRBJ1-4
CASSIRDSPGNEKLFF
>TRBV18|TRBJ2-6
CASSRDSGLSGANVLTF
>TRBV6-5|TRBJ2-3
CALRGDTQYF